The rows below give T cell receptor beta chains drawn from one sample of a study of cytomegalovirus exposure and HLA in healthy donors. TCRdb keeps only in-frame clones here, not all; method: immunoSEQ multiplex PCR. The repertoire holds under 150,000 clones, with 82% as singletons. Specimen: PBMCs. Every receptor here comes from a woman between 18 and 29 years old in good health and CMV-seronegative. Each CDR3 is given with its conserved first and last residue. The order of the fields is clone size, V gene, D gene, J gene, CDR3 protein, CDR3 DNA. The D gene is left open where the match is weak. Only part of the rows carry a size: once, few, many, or a class if the clone is expanded.

once,TRBV28,NA,TRBJ2-7,CASTRDKYYEQYF,TGTGCCAGCACCCGGGACAAGTACTACGAGCAGTACTTC
NA,TRBV5-6,NA,TRBJ2-2,CASSFWSESGTGELFF,TGTGCCAGCAGCTTTTGGTCAGAATCGGGCACCGGGGAGCTGTTTTTT
NA,TRBV7-9,NA,TRBJ1-1,CASSLEGGTEAFF,TGTGCCAGCAGCTTAGAAGGGGGCACTGAAGCTTTCTTT
NA,TRBV30,NA,TRBJ1-1,CAWSGGRVTEAFF,TGTGCCTGGAGCGGCGGCAGGGTGACTGAAGCTTTCTTT
NA,TRBV18,TRBD2,TRBJ2-7,CASSPVGGEDEQYF,TGTGCCAGCTCACCGGTTGGGGGGGAGGACGAGCAGTACTTC
NA,TRBV9,NA,TRBJ1-1,CASSVEGAEAFF,TGTGCCAGCAGCGTAGAAGGGGCTGAAGCTTTCTTT
NA,TRBV19,TRBD1,TRBJ2-1,CASSTGTEGEQFF,TGTGCCAGTAGTACCGGGACAGAGGGTGAGCAGTTCTTC
once,TRBV28,TRBD2,TRBJ2-3,CASRPSGLAGSTDTQYF,TGTGCCAGCAGACCATCGGGACTAGCGGGGAGCACAGATACGCAGTATTTT
NA,TRBV28,NA,TRBJ1-3,CASYQGSSGNTIYF,TGTGCCAGCTATCAAGGGAGCTCTGGAAACACCATATATTTT
once,TRBV10-1,TRBD2,TRBJ2-1,CASSVLAGSYNEQFF,TGCGCCAGCAGTGTACTAGCGGGGAGTTACAATGAGCAGTTCTTC
few,TRBV10-3,NA,TRBJ1-2,CAISDGGEWNGYTF,TGTGCCATCAGTGATGGGGGCGAGTGGAATGGCTACACCTTC
NA,TRBV15,TRBD1,TRBJ1-2,CATSPSGQGMSGYTF,TGTGCCACCAGCCCCTCCGGACAGGGGATGTCTGGCTACACCTTC
NA,TRBV2,NA,TRBJ2-7,CASSEETFEPEHEQYF,TGTGCCAGCAGTGAAGAGACTTTCGAACCGGAGCACGAGCAGTACTTC
NA,TRBV19,TRBD2,TRBJ2-3,CASSIGTSGTDTQYF,TGTGCCAGTAGTATCGGGACTAGCGGGACAGATACGCAGTATTTT
NA,TRBV7-2,TRBD1,TRBJ1-5,CASSPGQGNQPQHF,TGTGCCAGCAGCCCCGGACAGGGGAATCAGCCCCAGCATTTT
NA,TRBV19,NA,TRBJ2-7,CASSISGEQYF,TGTGCCAGTAGTATAAGCGGGGAGCAGTACTTC
NA,TRBV7-2,NA,TRBJ2-3,CASSLATAADTQYF,TGTGCCAGCAGCTTAGCCACAGCAGCAGATACGCAGTATTTT
NA,TRBV27,TRBD1,TRBJ1-2,CASSPGQGANYGYTF,TGTGCCAGCAGCCCAGGACAGGGTGCAAACTATGGCTACACCTTC
NA,TRBV28,NA,TRBJ1-1,CASSWVQGTEAFF,TGTGCCAGCTCGTGGGTGCAGGGCACTGAAGCTTTCTTT
NA,TRBV7-8,NA,TRBJ2-1,CASSLGGFTPYNEQFF,TGTGCCAGCAGCTTAGGCGGCTTTACTCCCTACAATGAGCAGTTCTTC
NA,TRBV2,NA,TRBJ2-7,CASSRAGRVSYEQYF,TGTGCCAGCAGTAGGGCTGGCAGGGTCTCCTACGAGCAGTACTTC
NA,TRBV19,NA,TRBJ1-2,CASSIPPGDYGYTF,TGTGCCAGTAGTATCCCCCCGGGGGACTATGGCTACACCTTC
NA,TRBV9,NA,TRBJ2-5,CASSRVQETQYF,TGTGCCAGCAGCAGAGTACAAGAGACCCAGTACTTC
once,TRBV7-2,TRBD1,TRBJ2-6,CASSKTGAFSGANVLTF,TGTGCCAGCAGCAAGACAGGGGCCTTCTCTGGGGCCAACGTCCTGACTTTC
NA,TRBV28,TRBD2,TRBJ2-1,CASSSSGGSYNEQFF,TGTGCCAGCAGTTCCTCGGGGGGGTCCTACAATGAGCAGTTCTTC
NA,TRBV19,NA,TRBJ1-4,CASSIRTNEKLFF,TGTGCCAGTAGTATCAGAACTAATGAAAAACTGTTTTTT
NA,TRBV2,NA,TRBJ1-2,CASSREFGYTF,TGTGCCAGCAGCCGAGAGTTTGGCTACACCTTC
NA,TRBV11-2,NA,TRBJ2-2,CASSATSTGELFF,TGTGCCAGCAGCGCGACAAGCACCGGGGAGCTGTTTTTT
NA,TRBV6-5,TRBD2,TRBJ2-5,CASSRPGGTTQYF,TGTGCCAGCAGTCGACCGGGGGGTACGACCCAGTACTTC
NA,TRBV9,NA,TRBJ2-7,CASSVEQQSYEQYF,TGTGCCAGCAGCGTAGAGCAACAGTCCTACGAGCAGTACTTC
NA,TRBV7-2,TRBD1,TRBJ2-5,CASSLGPDRGWETQYF,TGTGCCAGCAGCCTTGGCCCAGACAGGGGCTGGGAGACCCAGTACTTC
NA,TRBV27,TRBD2,TRBJ2-7,CASSPKREGEQYF,TGTGCCAGCAGCCCAAAGCGGGAGGGCGAGCAGTACTTC
once,TRBV28,NA,TRBJ1-5,CASRRGNQPQHF,TGTGCCAGCCGACGGGGCAATCAGCCCCAGCATTTT
NA,TRBV29-1,TRBD1,TRBJ2-2,CSATTGTANTGELFF,TGCAGCGCGACAACCGGGACAGCGAACACCGGGGAGCTGTTTTTT
NA,TRBV5-5,NA,TRBJ2-7,CASGQEGYEQYF,TGTGCCAGCGGTCAGGAAGGATACGAGCAGTACTTC
once,TRBV5-1,NA,TRBJ1-4,CASSLGSGANEKLFF,TGCGCCAGCAGCTTGGGGTCCGGGGCTAATGAAAAACTGTTTTTT
NA,TRBV30,TRBD1,TRBJ2-3,CAWSARDRGSTDTQYF,TGTGCCTGGAGTGCCCGGGACAGGGGAAGCACAGATACGCAGTATTTT
NA,TRBV6-1,NA,TRBJ1-1,CASTLQGNTEAFF,TGTGCCAGCACCCTGCAGGGGAACACTGAAGCTTTCTTT
NA,TRBV23-1,NA,TRBJ1-5,CASSQSAGAQPQHF,TGCGCCAGCAGTCAATCGGCGGGGGCTCAGCCCCAGCATTTT
NA,TRBV28,TRBD2,TRBJ2-1,CASRGTSWGEQFF,TGTGCCAGCAGGGGGACTAGTTGGGGTGAGCAGTTCTTC
NA,TRBV7-2,TRBD2,TRBJ2-2,CASSTRTSGEYTGELFF,TGTGCCAGCAGCACACGGACTAGCGGGGAATACACCGGGGAGCTGTTTTTT
NA,TRBV6-5,TRBD1,TRBJ2-7,CASSTVRDRGGEQYF,TGTGCCAGCAGCACCGTCCGGGACAGGGGAGGGGAGCAGTACTTC
NA,TRBV28,NA,TRBJ1-1,CASSVLGTLNTEAFF,TGTGCCAGCAGTGTACTAGGAACCCTCAACACTGAAGCTTTCTTT
NA,TRBV19,TRBD2,TRBJ2-1,CASSVTSGGASYNEQFF,TGTGCCAGTAGTGTGACTAGCGGGGGGGCCAGCTACAATGAGCAGTTCTTC
NA,TRBV19,NA,TRBJ1-4,CASRAGATNEKLFF,TGTGCCAGTAGGGCCGGGGCAACTAATGAAAAACTGTTTTTT
NA,TRBV11-1,TRBD1,TRBJ2-1,CASSTGTGIYNEQFF,TGTGCCAGCAGCACGGGGACAGGGATTTACAATGAGCAGTTCTTC
few,TRBV10-3,NA,TRBJ1-1,CAISGFFGGRNTEAFF,TGTGCCATCAGTGGTTTTTTTGGAGGGCGGAACACTGAAGCTTTCTTT
NA,TRBV13,NA,TRBJ2-7,CASSIGQRYEQYF,TGTGCCAGCAGCATCGGACAGAGGTACGAGCAGTACTTC
NA,TRBV5-4,TRBD1,TRBJ1-2,CASSQQGNNYGYTF,TGTGCCAGCAGCCAACAGGGGAATAACTATGGCTACACCTTC
NA,TRBV7-9,NA,TRBJ1-2,CASSLALTNYGYTF,TGTGCCAGCAGCTTAGCACTAACTAACTATGGCTACACCTTC
NA,TRBV28,NA,TRBJ1-1,CASSLTPGNTEAFF,TGTGCCAGCAGTTTAACCCCAGGGAACACTGAAGCTTTCTTT
NA,TRBV5-1,TRBD2,TRBJ2-3,CAGSYFSSGRGDTQYF,TGCGCCGGCAGCTATTTCTCTAGCGGGAGAGGAGATACGCAGTATTTT
NA,TRBV15,NA,TRBJ2-5,CATSARVGQETQYF,TGTGCCACCAGCGCCAGGGTTGGCCAAGAGACCCAGTACTTC
few,TRBV2,TRBD1,TRBJ1-6,CASSERGQGNSPLHF,TGTGCCAGCAGTGAAAGGGGACAGGGAAATTCACCCCTCCACTTT
NA,TRBV6-6,TRBD1,TRBJ2-7,CASSRRQGGSYEQYF,TGTGCCAGCAGTAGGCGACAGGGTGGATCCTACGAGCAGTACTTC
NA,TRBV2,TRBD2,TRBJ2-1,CASTGLAGRNEQFF,TGTGCCAGCACTGGACTAGCGGGACGCAATGAGCAGTTCTTC
NA,TRBV7-9,NA,TRBJ1-1,CASSLGGTSEAFF,TGTGCCAGCAGCTTAGGGGGCACGTCTGAAGCTTTCTTT